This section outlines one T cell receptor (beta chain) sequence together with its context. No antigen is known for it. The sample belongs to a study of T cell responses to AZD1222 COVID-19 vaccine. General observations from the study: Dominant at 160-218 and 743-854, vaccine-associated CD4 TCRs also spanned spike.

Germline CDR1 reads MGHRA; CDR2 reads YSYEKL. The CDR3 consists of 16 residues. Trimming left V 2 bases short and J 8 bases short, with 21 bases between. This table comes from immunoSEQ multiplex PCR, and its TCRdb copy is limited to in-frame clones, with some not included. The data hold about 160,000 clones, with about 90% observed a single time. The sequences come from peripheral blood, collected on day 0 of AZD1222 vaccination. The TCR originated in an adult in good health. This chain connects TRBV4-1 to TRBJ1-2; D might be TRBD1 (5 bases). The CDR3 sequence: CASSQPAGAPNWGYTF. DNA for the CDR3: TGCGCCAGCAGCCAACCGGCCGGGGCCCCGAATTGGGGCTACACCTTC.